Listed below are T cell receptor beta chains from one sample, sequenced in a study of blood T cell repertoires in COVID-19. The data were produced by immunoSEQ multiplex PCR, yet TCRdb's version contains in-frame clones alone and is incomplete. Of 350,000 or so clones listed, about 88% are singletons. Material: PBMCs or T cells enriched from blood (not recorded which). The receptors originated from a woman in her twenties or thirties who had been exposed to COVID-19. The CDR3 runs from the conserved cysteine through the conserved F or W. A D gene is named only where the DNA matches it firmly. Some rows have no size entry. The others give once, few or many, or a class for an expanded clone.

j_call,v_call,cdr3_length,d_call,clone_size,cdr3_nt,cdr3_aa
TRBJ2-5,TRBV7-3,13,.,.,TGTGCCAGCAGCTTAAAGGGGCAAGAGACCCAGTACTTC,CASSLKGQETQYF
TRBJ2-3,TRBV18,17,.,.,TGTGCCAGCTCACCCCCGGCGCGGGCCGTCCGCACAGATACGCAGTATTTT,CASSPPARAVRTDTQYF
TRBJ2-7,TRBV27,13,.,.,TGTGCCAGCGCCCAGCGGGCTCACTACGAGCAGTACTTC,CASAQRAHYEQYF
TRBJ2-7,TRBV4-1,16,TRBD2,.,TGCGCCAGCAGCCAAGAGGCTAGCGGGAGCATAGGCGAGCAGTACTTC,CASSQEASGSIGEQYF
TRBJ2-5,TRBV5-1,11,.,.,TGCGCCAGCAGCTACGAGGAGACCCAGTACTTC,CASSYEETQYF
TRBJ2-3,TRBV28,17,.,.,TGTGCCAGCAGACCGGCACATGCAGGGGAGGGAACAGATACGCAGTATTTT,CASRPAHAGEGTDTQYF
TRBJ2-7,TRBV28,16,TRBD2,.,TGTGCCAGCAGTACCCCGGGACTAGCGGGAAACAACGAGCAGTACTTC,CASSTPGLAGNNEQYF
TRBJ1-6,TRBV19,15,.,.,TGTGCCAGTACCCTAGACGGAGGATATAATTCACCCCTCCACTTT,CASTLDGGYNSPLHF
TRBJ2-2,TRBV10-2,13,.,.,TGCGCCAGCGGGCGGGAAGGTATCGGGGAGCTGTTTTTT,CASGREGIGELFF
TRBJ2-7,TRBV5-1,15,.,.,TGCGCCAGCAGCTTGGCGGCCGAGGGAGTCTACGAGCAGTACTTC,CASSLAAEGVYEQYF
TRBJ2-3,TRBV28,16,TRBD2,.,TGTGCCAGCAGTTTTGGGGTAGCGGGATCCACAGATACGCAGTATTTT,CASSFGVAGSTDTQYF
TRBJ1-2,TRBV3-1/TRBV3-2,15,.,.,TGTGCCAGCAGCCAAGACGCTCGGGGATCGGGAGGCTACACCTTC,CASSQDARGSGGYTF
TRBJ2-4,TRBV19,16,.,.,TGTGCCAGTAGTACTCGGACTGCGGTAGCCAAAAACATTCAGTACTTC,CASSTRTAVAKNIQYF
TRBJ1-1,TRBV6-1,13,.,.,TGTGCCAGCAGTGAATACATTAACACTGAAGCTTTCTTT,CASSEYINTEAFF
TRBJ1-5,TRBV9,14,.,.,TGTGCCAGCAGCGTAGGGGGAGATAATCAGCCCCAGCATTTT,CASSVGGDNQPQHF
TRBJ1-2,TRBV16,15,TRBD1,.,TGTGCCAGCAGCCATTTGACAGGGGCTAACTATGGCTACACCTTC,CASSHLTGANYGYTF
TRBJ2-7,TRBV27,13,.,.,TGTGCCAGCAGTTTGGGAGCGGCCTACGAGCAGTACTTC,CASSLGAAYEQYF
TRBJ1-5,TRBV19,15,TRBD1,few,TGTGCCAGTAGTACAATACAGGGGGGGAATCAGCCCCAGCATTTT,CASSTIQGGNQPQHF
TRBJ1-2,TRBV28,15,.,.,TGTGCCAGCAGTTTTGACGGACAAGCTAACTATGGCTACACCTTC,CASSFDGQANYGYTF
TRBJ2-7,TRBV5-1,15,.,.,TGCGCCAGCAGCTTGGCCTCCCTCAACACCTACGAGCAGTACTTC,CASSLASLNTYEQYF
TRBJ2-7,TRBV19,15,TRBD2,.,TGTGCCAGTAGTCCCGGGACTAGCGTAACCTACGAGCAGTACTTC,CASSPGTSVTYEQYF
TRBJ1-1,TRBV19,14,TRBD1,few,TGTGCCAGTAGTCCGTCCCGGGACAGGGTTGAAGCTTTCTTT,CASSPSRDRVEAFF
TRBJ2-7,TRBV4-2,15,.,.,TGTGCCAGCAGCCAAGAAGGAGTAAAAGCTGGCGAGCAGTACTTC,CASSQEGVKAGEQYF
TRBJ1-2,TRBV2,16,TRBD1,few,TGTGCCAGCAGTGCCTCCATCCCCGGGACAGGATATGGCTACACCTTC,CASSASIPGTGYGYTF
TRBJ2-5,TRBV27,16,TRBD1,few,TGTGCCAGCAGTTCCCCGGACGAGGGGGCTGGAGAGACCCAGTACTTC,CASSSPDEGAGETQYF